Listed below are T cell receptor beta chains from one sample, sequenced in a study of control samples from healthy donors and cancer patients. Repertoires were generated with immunoSEQ multiplex PCR, while TCRdb's copy carries only in-frame clones and drops some. The sample yields around 170,000 clones, 92% seen once. Sequenced input: blood. All receptors come from a woman aged 25 to 39 in good health. Each CDR3 is given with its conserved first and last residue. The D gene is left open where the match is weak. Clone size is stated in some rows and not others, as once, few, many or a class when expanded.

v_call	clone_size	d_call	j_call	cdr3_aa	cdr3_nt
TRBV2	.	TRBD2	TRBJ2-7	CASSRAGGVNQQYF	TGTGCCAGCAGTCGAGCGGGGGGGGTAAATCAGCAGTACTTC
TRBV6-5	.	.	TRBJ1-1	CASSGTLNTEAFF	TGTGCCAGCAGCGGGACACTGAACACTGAAGCTTTCTTT
TRBV19	.	TRBD1	TRBJ1-2	CASSIARRTGGYGYTF	TGTGCCAGTAGTATAGCTCGACGGACAGGGGGCTATGGCTACACCTTC
TRBV29-1	.	.	TRBJ2-1	CSAARTPDEQFF	TGCAGCGCCGCTAGGACCCCCGATGAGCAGTTCTTC
TRBV18	.	.	TRBJ1-2	CASSPQPRGGSGYTF	TGTGCCAGCTCACCCCAGCCACGGGGAGGGAGTGGCTACACCTTC
TRBV4-1	.	.	TRBJ2-7	CASSQANGAYEQYF	TGCGCCAGCAGCCAAGCTAACGGGGCCTACGAGCAGTACTTC
TRBV7-9	.	.	TRBJ2-3	CASSPDGGSLDTQYF	TGTGCCAGCAGCCCAGACGGTGGCAGCTTAGATACGCAGTATTTT
TRBV6-5	.	.	TRBJ1-5	CASSGGGYSNQPQHF	TGTGCCAGCAGCGGGGGTGGGTATAGCAATCAGCCCCAGCATTTT
TRBV4-1	.	TRBD2	TRBJ2-7	CASSQGRLAGAQEQYF	TGCGCCAGCAGCCAAGGTCGGCTAGCGGGAGCTCAGGAGCAGTACTTC
TRBV7-9	.	TRBD1	TRBJ1-4	CASSLDRGSEKLFF	TGTGCCAGCAGCTTAGACAGGGGGAGCGAAAAACTGTTTTTT
TRBV14	.	.	TRBJ2-3	CASSQDPESKDTQYF	TGTGCCAGCAGCCAAGACCCCGAGTCGAAAGATACGCAGTATTTT
TRBV27	.	.	TRBJ2-1	CASSFQGHEQFF	TGTGCCAGCAGTTTCCAGGGGCATGAGCAGTTCTTC
TRBV19	once	.	TRBJ1-5	CASSEQGRAGNQPQHF	TGTGCCAGTAGTGAACAGGGTAGGGCAGGCAATCAGCCCCAGCATTTT
TRBV2	.	.	TRBJ1-2	CASCLTGSRNGYTF	TGTGCCAGCTGCCTAACGGGTAGTCGGAATGGCTACACCTTC
TRBV5-6	.	.	TRBJ1-6	CASSLVTWGPQAPLHF	TGTGCCAGCAGCTTGGTAACTTGGGGGCCCCAGGCACCCCTCCACTTT
TRBV4-1	.	.	TRBJ2-5	CASSQRGDQETQYF	TGCGCCAGCAGCCAGAGAGGGGATCAAGAGACCCAGTACTTC
TRBV6-5	.	.	TRBJ1-2	CASRVGGGHGYTF	TGTGCCAGCCGAGTGGGAGGGGGACATGGCTACACCTTC
TRBV2	few	.	TRBJ2-1	CASSDGTGDEQFF	TGTGCCAGCAGTGACGGGACGGGCGATGAGCAGTTCTTC
TRBV30	few	.	TRBJ1-5	CAWSRGANQPQHF	TGTGCCTGGAGTCGGGGGGCGAATCAGCCCCAGCATTTT
TRBV5-1	.	TRBD2	TRBJ2-3	CASRQGTSGIPDTQYF	TGCGCCAGCAGACAGGGGACTAGCGGGATCCCAGATACGCAGTATTTT
TRBV2	.	.	TRBJ2-7	CASSGDWGEQYF	TGTGCCAGCAGTGGAGATTGGGGCGAGCAGTACTTC
TRBV3-1/TRBV3-2	.	TRBD1	TRBJ1-1	CASSRGQGNTEAFF	TGTGCCAGCAGCCGGGGACAGGGGAACACTGAAGCTTTCTTT
TRBV5-4	.	.	TRBJ2-1	CASSLSQEAYNEQFF	TGTGCCAGCAGCTTGTCTCAAGAGGCATACAATGAGCAGTTCTTC
TRBV6-4	.	TRBD2	TRBJ2-1	CASSEGGSEVNEQFF	TGTGCCAGCAGTGAGGGCGGGAGTGAAGTGAATGAGCAGTTCTTC
TRBV18	.	.	TRBJ1-2	CASSPGQSGNYGYTF	TGTGCCAGCTCACCAGGGCAGTCGGGGAACTATGGCTACACCTTC
TRBV19	.	TRBD1	TRBJ1-1	CASSLWTGDEAFF	TGTGCCAGTAGTCTTTGGACAGGGGATGAAGCTTTCTTT
TRBV4-1	.	.	TRBJ2-1	CASSQDTTYAEQFF	TGCGCCAGCAGCCAAGATACTACCTACGCTGAGCAGTTCTTC
TRBV12-3/TRBV12-4	.	TRBD1	TRBJ2-4	CASSPGTGNIQYF	TGTGCCAGCAGCCCCGGGACAGGGAACATTCAGTACTTC
TRBV24-1	.	.	TRBJ2-7	CATSVKRPYEQYF	TGTGCCACCAGTGTTAAGCGGCCCTACGAGCAGTACTTC
TRBV3-1/TRBV3-2	.	.	TRBJ1-3	CASSQLRNTIYF	TGTGCCAGCAGCCAACTACGAAACACCATATATTTT
TRBV7-2	.	.	TRBJ2-7	CASSQGGRGGEQYF	TGTGCCAGCAGCCAAGGGGGGAGGGGAGGCGAGCAGTACTTC
TRBV5-1	.	TRBD1	TRBJ1-1	CASSLSGRGDTEAFF	TGCGCCAGCAGCTTGAGTGGCAGGGGGGACACTGAAGCTTTCTTT